This TCR beta chain was recovered during a study of graft-versus-host responses after intestinal transplantation. Findings and limits, study-wide: Researchers found peak circulating GvH clone levels linked to early post-transplant HvG declines.

Turning to this clone: Its antigen is not identified.

Generated by immunoSEQ multiplex PCR, the TCRdb table keeps only in-frame clones and is missing some. This table has roughly 100,000 clones, more than 75% appearing once. Material: unstimulated CD4+ T cells sorted from spleen or lymph node cells, obtained before intestinal transplant. This clonotype was sampled from a human donor who received an intestinal transplant.

The CDR3 sequence is CASRYRDRETEAFF. Written as DNA, the CDR3 is TGTGCCAGCAGGTACCGGGACAGGGAAACTGAAGCTTTCTTT. This chain connects TRBV7-3 to TRBJ1-1; 9 positions match TRBD1. The CDR3 covers 14 residues. V was pared by 6 bases and J by 5 bases, with 7 bases of the junction left unmatched. CDR1 is SGHTA and CDR2 is FQGTGA in the germline V gene.